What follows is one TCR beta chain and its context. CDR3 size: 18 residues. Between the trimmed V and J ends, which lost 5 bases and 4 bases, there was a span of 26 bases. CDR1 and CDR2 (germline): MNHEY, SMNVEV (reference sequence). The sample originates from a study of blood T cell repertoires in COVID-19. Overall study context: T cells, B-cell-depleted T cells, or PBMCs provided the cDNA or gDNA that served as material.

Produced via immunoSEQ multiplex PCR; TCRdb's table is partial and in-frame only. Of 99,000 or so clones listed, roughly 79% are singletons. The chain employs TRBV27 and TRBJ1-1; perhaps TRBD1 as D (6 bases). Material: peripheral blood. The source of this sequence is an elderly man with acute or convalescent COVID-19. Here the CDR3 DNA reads TGTGCCAGCAGTCTATACCCAGGCAGGGGTCGAGAGGCCACTGAAGCTTTCTTT. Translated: CASSLYPGRGREATEAFF.